The entry below gives a single T cell receptor beta chain sequence along with its context. Its specificity is unknown. This entry is derived from a study of shared clonotypes between healthy human individuals. Overall study findings and caveats: The study generally estimated greater richness for naive than memory subsets.

Each of the donors was a healthy adult who was HIV-negative and had not had a recent acute infection or vaccination. Using immunoSEQ multiplex PCR, the repertoire was profiled, and TCRdb retains in-frame clones only, with some absent. This sample has 2.5 million or so clones; roughly nine tenths occur once, and the top ten carry roughly 0.13%. Trimming took 5 bases from V and 1 from J, leaving 5 bases between them. This CDR3 has 13 amino acids. Germline V lookup: CDR1 LNHDA, CDR2 SQIVND (reference sequence). The gene calls are TRBV19 and TRBJ2-2; no clear D. The specimen sequenced was naive CD4+ T cells sorted from blood. Specified subset: CD45RA+ positively selected. The receptor's source is a young man in good health. The CDR3 here is CASSAGNTGELFF. The DNA of the CDR3 is TGTGCCAGTAGTGCAGGGAACACCGGGGAGCTGTTTTTT.